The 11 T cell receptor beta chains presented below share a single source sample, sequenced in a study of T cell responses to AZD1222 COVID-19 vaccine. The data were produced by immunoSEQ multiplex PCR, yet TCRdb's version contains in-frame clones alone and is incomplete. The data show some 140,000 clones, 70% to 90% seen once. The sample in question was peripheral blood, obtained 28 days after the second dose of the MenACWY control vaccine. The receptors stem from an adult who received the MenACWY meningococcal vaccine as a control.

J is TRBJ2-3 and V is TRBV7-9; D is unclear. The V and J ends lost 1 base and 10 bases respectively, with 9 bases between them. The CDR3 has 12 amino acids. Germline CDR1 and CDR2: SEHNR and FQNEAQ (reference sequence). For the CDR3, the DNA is TGTGCCAGCAGCTTAGTGGTCAGAGCGCAGTATTTT. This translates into CASSLVVRAQYF.

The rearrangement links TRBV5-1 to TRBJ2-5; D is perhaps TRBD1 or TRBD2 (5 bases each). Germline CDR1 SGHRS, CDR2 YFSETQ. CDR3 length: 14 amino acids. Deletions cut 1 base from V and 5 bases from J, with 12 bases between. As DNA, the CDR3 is TGCGCCAGCAGCTTGAGGGACCTAGGGGAGACCCAGTACTTC. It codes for CASSLRDLGETQYF.

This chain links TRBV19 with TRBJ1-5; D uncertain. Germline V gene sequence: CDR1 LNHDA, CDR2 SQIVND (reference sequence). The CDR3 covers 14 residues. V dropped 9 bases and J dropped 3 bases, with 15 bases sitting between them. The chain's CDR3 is CASQRRDYNQPQHF. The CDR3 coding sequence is TGTGCCAGCCAGCGGCGGGATTACAATCAGCCCCAGCATTTT.

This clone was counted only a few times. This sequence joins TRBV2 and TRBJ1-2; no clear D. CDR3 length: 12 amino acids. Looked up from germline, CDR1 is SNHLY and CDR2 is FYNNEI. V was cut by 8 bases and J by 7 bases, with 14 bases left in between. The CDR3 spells CASRISVPGYTF. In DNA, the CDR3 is TGTGCCAGCCGGATTTCAGTCCCTGGCTACACCTTC.

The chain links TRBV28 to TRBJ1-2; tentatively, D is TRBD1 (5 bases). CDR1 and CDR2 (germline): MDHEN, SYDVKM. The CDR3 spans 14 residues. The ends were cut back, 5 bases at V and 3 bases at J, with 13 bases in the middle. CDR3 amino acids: CASSTGGRYYGYTF. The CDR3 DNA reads TGTGCCAGCAGTACCGGGGGGAGATACTATGGCTACACCTTC.

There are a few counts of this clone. The CDR3 loop reads CASRGEGQGSPYTF. The CDR3, as DNA: TGCGCCAGCAGGGGAGAGGGACAGGGCTCACCCTACACCTTC. V and J are TRBV5-1 and TRBJ1-2; 9 bases are shared with TRBD1. V lost 5 bases, J lost 10 bases, and 12 bases stayed unmatched. The CDR3 sequence is 14 residues long. Germline V gene sequence: CDR1 SGHRS, CDR2 YFSETQ. The full variable domain, rest sourced from reference TRBV5-1 and TRBJ1-2, is KAGVTQTPRYLIKTRGQQVTLSCSPISGHRSVSWYQQTPGQGLQFLFEYFSETQRNKGNFPGRFSGRQFSNSRSEMNVSTLELGDSALYLCASRGEGQGSPYTFGSGTRLTVV.

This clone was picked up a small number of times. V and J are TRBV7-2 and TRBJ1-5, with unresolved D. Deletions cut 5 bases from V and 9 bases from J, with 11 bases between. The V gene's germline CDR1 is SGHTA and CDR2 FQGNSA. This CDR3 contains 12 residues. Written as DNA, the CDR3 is TGTGCCAGCAGCCCAGGACGGGGGCCCCAGCATTTT. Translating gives CASSPGRGPQHF.

The CDR3 region has the DNA TGTGCCAGCAGCCTAAGACGGTTTCCCGGGGAGCTGTTTTTT. Translating gives CASSLRRFPGELFF. V gene TRBV7-8 combines with J gene TRBJ2-2; D unclear. The V end was cut by 5 bases, the J end by 6 bases, with 13 bases between. This CDR3 has 14 amino acids. The germline CDR1 and CDR2 sequences are SGHVS and FQNEAQ. Drawing the rest from reference TRBV7-8 and TRBJ2-2, the complete variable domain is GAGVSQSPRYKVAKRGQDVALRCDPISGHVSLFWYQQALGQGPEFLTYFQNEAQLDKSGLPSDRFFAERPEGSVSTLKIQRTQQEDSAVYLCASSLRRFPGELFFGEGSRLTVL.

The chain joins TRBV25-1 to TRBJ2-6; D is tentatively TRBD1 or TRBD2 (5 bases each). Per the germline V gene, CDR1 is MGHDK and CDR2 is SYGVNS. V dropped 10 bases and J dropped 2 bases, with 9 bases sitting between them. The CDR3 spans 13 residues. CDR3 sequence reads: CATRDAGANVLTF. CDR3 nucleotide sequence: TGTGCCACCCGGGACGCTGGGGCCAACGTCCTGACTTTC.

The CDR3 is CASSLSRTETQYF. CDR3 in DNA: TGCGCCAGCAGCTTATCGCGAACGGAGACCCAGTACTTC. The rearrangement links TRBV5-1 to TRBJ2-5; D uncertain. Trimming took 2 bases from V and 5 from J, leaving 10 bases between them. The CDR3 is 13 residues long. CDR1 is SGHRS, CDR2 YFSETQ, per germline.

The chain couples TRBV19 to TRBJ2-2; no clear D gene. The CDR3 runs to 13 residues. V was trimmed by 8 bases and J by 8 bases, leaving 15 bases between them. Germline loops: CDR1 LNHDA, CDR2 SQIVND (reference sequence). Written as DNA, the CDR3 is TGTGCCAGTTCCTGGTTTGAATGGGGGGAGCTGTTTTTT. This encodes CASSWFEWGELFF.